The present T cell receptor beta chain was sequenced within a study of patients and donors after allogeneic stem cell transplantation. From the RT-PCR reads, TCRdb called clonotypes with MiXCR, one entry per CDR3 protein. The sample carries approximately 200,000 distinct CDR3 sequences, 35% to 45% recorded once. The source material was blood, either unsorted or a sorted T cell fraction (not recorded which). This receptor was taken from a human donor who was either an allogeneic HSCT recipient or a stem cell or donor lymphocyte infusion donor (not recorded which). It is not recorded whose cells these are; they may come from a transplant donor.

CDR3 nucleotides: TGTGCCACCAGCAGAGGTGGGGGTTCCTATAATTCACCCCTCCACTTT. This sequence encodes CATSRGGGSYNSPLHF. The V call is TRBV15, the J call TRBJ1-6; D possibly corresponds to TRBD1 (5 bases). The CDR3 runs 16 residues. Germline-derived CDR1 and CDR2 are LNHNV and YYDKDF (reference sequence). Trimming removed 1 base at V and 1 base at J, with 8 bases between. Complete variable domain (other parts from reference TRBV15 and TRBJ1-6): DAMVIQNPRYQVTQFGKPVTLSCSQTLNHNVMYWYQQKSSQAPKLLFHYYDKDFNNEADTPDNFQSRRPNTSFCFLDIRSPGLGDTAMYLCATSRGGGSYNSPLHFGNGTRLTVT.